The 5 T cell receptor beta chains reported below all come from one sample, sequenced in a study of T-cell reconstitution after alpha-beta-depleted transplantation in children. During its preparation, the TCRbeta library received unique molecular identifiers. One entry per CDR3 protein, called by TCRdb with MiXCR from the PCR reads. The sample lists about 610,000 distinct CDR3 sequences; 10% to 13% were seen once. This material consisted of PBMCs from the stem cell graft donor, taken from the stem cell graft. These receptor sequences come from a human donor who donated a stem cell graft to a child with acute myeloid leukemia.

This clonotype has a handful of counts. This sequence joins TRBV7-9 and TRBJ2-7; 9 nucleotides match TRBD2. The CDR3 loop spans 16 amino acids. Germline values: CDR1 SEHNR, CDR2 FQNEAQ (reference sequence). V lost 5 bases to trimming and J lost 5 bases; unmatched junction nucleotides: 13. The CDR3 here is CASSPLRTSVSHEQYF. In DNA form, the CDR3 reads TGTGCCAGCAGCCCGCTACGGACTAGCGTTTCCCACGAGCAGTACTTC.

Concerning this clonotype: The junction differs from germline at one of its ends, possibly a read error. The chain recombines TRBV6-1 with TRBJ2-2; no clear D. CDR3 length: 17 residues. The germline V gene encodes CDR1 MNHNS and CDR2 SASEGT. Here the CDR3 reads CAISEAAGRVNTGELFF. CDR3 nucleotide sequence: TGTGCCATCAGTGAAGCTGCCGGCCGAGTAAACACCGGGGAGCTGTTTTTT.

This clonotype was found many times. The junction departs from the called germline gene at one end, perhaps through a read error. Here the CDR3 reads CASSLSGTGELFF. The CDR3 DNA reads TGTGCCAGCAGCTTATCGGGCACCGGGGAGCTGTTTTTT. The chain links TRBV5-1 to TRBJ2-2, with no clear D. Germline V lookup: CDR1 SGHRS, CDR2 YFSETQ. This CDR3 is 13 amino acids long.

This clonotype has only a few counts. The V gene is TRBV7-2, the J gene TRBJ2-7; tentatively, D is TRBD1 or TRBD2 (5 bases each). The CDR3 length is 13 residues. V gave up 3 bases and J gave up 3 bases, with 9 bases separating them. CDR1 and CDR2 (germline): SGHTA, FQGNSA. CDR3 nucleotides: TGTGCCAGCAGCTTGGGGGTGGTCTACGAGCAGTACTTC. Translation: CASSLGVVYEQYF.

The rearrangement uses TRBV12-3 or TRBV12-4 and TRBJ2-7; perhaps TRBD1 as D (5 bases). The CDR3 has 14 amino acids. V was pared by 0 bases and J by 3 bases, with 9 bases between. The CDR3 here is CASSLAWGCYEQYV. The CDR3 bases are TGTGCCAGCAGTTTAGCATGGGGCTGCTACGAGCAGTACGTC.